This TCR beta chain is from a study of T cell responses to AZD1222 COVID-19 vaccine. In the study overall: Second-dose intervals near 4 or 12 weeks were combined. Study-level results: Targeting of unmutated variant regions was reportedly seen in nearly half of spike-specific TCRs.

V was cut by 6 bases and J by 5 bases, with 8 bases left in between. Germline V lookup: CDR1 MNHEY, CDR2 SVGAGI. The CDR3 has 12 residues. This table comes from immunoSEQ multiplex PCR, and its TCRdb copy is limited to in-frame clones, with some not included. Of some 180,000 clones in the sample, 85% to 90% were seen once. In the case of this clone: Its antigen remains unknown.

The sequence derives from an adult in good health. This specimen consisted of peripheral blood, obtained on day 0 of AZD1222 vaccination. V gene TRBV6-5 combines with J gene TRBJ2-1; maybe TRBD1 (5 bases). The CDR3, as DNA: TGTGCCAGCAGAAGACAGAACAATGAGCAGTTCTTC. Translation: CASRRQNNEQFF.